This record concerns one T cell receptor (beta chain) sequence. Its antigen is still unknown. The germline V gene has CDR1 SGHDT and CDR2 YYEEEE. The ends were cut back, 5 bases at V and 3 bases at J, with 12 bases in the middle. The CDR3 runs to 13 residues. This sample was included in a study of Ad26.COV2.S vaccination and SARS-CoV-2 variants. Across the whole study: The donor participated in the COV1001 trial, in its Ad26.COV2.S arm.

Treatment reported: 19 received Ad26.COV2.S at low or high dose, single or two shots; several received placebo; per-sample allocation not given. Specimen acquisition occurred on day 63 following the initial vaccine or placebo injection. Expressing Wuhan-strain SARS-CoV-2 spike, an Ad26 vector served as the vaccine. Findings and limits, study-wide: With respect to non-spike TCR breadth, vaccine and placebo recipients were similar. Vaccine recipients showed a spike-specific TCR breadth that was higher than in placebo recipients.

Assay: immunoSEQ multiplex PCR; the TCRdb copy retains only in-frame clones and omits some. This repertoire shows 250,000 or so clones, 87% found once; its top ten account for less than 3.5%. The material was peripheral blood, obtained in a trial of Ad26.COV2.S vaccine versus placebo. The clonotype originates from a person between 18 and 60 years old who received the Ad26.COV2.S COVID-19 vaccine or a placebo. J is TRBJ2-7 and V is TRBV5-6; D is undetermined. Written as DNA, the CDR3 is TGTGCCAGCAGTTCCGGACCGCACTACGAGCAGTACGTC. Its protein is CASSSGPHYEQYV.